This T cell receptor beta chain was recovered during a study of persistence of HIV-infected CD4 T cells (dated by TCRdb to 2019 to 2021). With respect to the entire study: The study isolated CMV- and HIV-1 Gag-responding CD4+ T cells from ART-treated individuals to examine antigen-driven clonal expansion of HIV-1-infected cells. Peripheral blood samples of up to roughly 200 mL were obtained at multiple time points, with the exception of a couple of participants, for whom leukapheresis was performed at a single time point. The clonality of all cells in each sorted population was assessed by TCRbeta sequencing, whereas the clonality of infected cells was assessed by proviral sequencing. Suppressive ART had been received by participants for a median of roughly 8 years. In the cross-participant TCR cluster analysis, 8 participants were included for CMV and 6 or 7 participants were included for Gag. General conclusions and limits of the study: Significantly lower TCRbeta richness was observed in CMV- and Gag-responding cells than in anti-CD3/anti-CD28-responding cells, and higher oligoclonality was observed in CMV-responding cells than in CD3/CD28-stimulated and Gag-responding cells. A correlation was observed between TCR oligoclonality and proviral oligoclonality within the same sorted populations. Antigen-responding cells were enriched for degenerate expanded CDR3beta sequences, which suggests convergent selection of CD4+ responses to CMV and Gag. Only a small number of individuals took part in the study, and only a limited range of antigens was tested. Bulk TCR analyses could not be restricted to the rare CMV-responding cells that actually carried HIV-1 proviruses.

As for this clone: It has no known antigen specificity. Base qualities are not provided; no much larger clone lies one nucleotide away.

CDR1 SGHTA and CDR2 FQGNSA were looked up in the germline V gene. There are 13 amino acids in the CDR3, from cysteine to phenylalanine inclusive. Only the CDR3 DNA is retained, 39 bases long and in frame from the first base. Here V drops 7 bases and J drops 5 bases, and the junction holds 8 bases not matched to any gene. The immunoSEQ hsTCRB assay version 4 in survey mode was used to sequence TCRbeta repertoires from genomic DNA. Genomic DNA was diluted to around 9.4 ng/uL, using up to 1 ug per sample for TCRbeta sequencing. Concerning the study's data processing: Analysis of the TCRbeta data was done in ImmunoSeq Analyzer 3.0, and diversity was computed on productive nucleotide rearrangements. Using the Immunarch R package, lower-bound TCR diversity was estimated with the improved Chao index and clonality was estimated with the Gini coefficient. Different nucleotide rearrangements encoding the same CDR3beta amino acid sequence were treated as distinct clonotypes. TCRbeta sequences significantly enriched in antigen-responding cells relative to anti-CD3/anti-CD28-activated cells were identified by differential abundance analysis. GLIPH2 clustered TCRs by predicted peptide-MHC specificity, both within individual participants and across merged participant data sets. The table was pulled from immuneACCESS by TCRdb, which kept in-frame rearrangements only. Such tables lose some clones; where checked, under half of the loss comes from unresolved V genes, and the rest has no known cause. D and trimming were read from the DNA, whereas the V and J calls and clone size are those reported in that table. For this sample the table gives tens of thousands of clones, of which around 73% were detected only once. Of the sample, 0.75% to 0.9% falls within the top ten clones.

What this sample's treatment or condition label stands for: suppressive antiretroviral therapy. Lysates of CMV-infected fibroblasts were used at around 10 ug/mL for cell stimulation. Memory CD4+ T cells that did not respond, being CD40L-negative, CD69-negative and CD45RO-high, were sorted as memory populations depleted of antigen-responding cells. HIV-1-infected adults in whom suppressive ART had been started during chronic infection were enrolled as participants. For at least 4 years, the participants' plasma HIV-1 RNA had been undetectable, below 50 copies/mL. To be included, participants needed a CD4+ T cell count above 400 cells/uL and a positive CMV serology. Before stimulation, PBMCs were isolated using density centrifugation and depleted of CD8+ T cells. For around 17 hours, CD8-depleted PBMCs were stimulated with anti-CD28/CD49d costimulation, a CD40-blocking antibody, and enfuvirtide, which was added to prevent new infections. Cell sorting was performed on a Beckman Coulter MoFlo Legacy or XDP sorter, and dead cells were excluded with propidium iodide. Genomic DNA was extracted with the QIAamp DNA Mini Kit for samples above one million cells, otherwise with the Quick-DNA Microprep Kit.

Material: CD4+ T cells sorted from PBMCs after approximately 20-hour stimulation, obtained from a patient who received antiretroviral therapy. Explained via the paper, the cell subset or site label denotes: CD40L-CD69- CD45RO-high memory CD4 T cells not responding to CMV lysate. The sequence joins TRBV7-2 to TRBJ2-7; the junction holds 7 bases that match TRBD1. The sequence was obtained from an adult woman with HIV who was CMV-seropositive. The DNA sequence is TGTGCCAGCAACCACGACAGGGCCAACGAGCAGTACTTC. This encodes CASNHDRANEQYF.